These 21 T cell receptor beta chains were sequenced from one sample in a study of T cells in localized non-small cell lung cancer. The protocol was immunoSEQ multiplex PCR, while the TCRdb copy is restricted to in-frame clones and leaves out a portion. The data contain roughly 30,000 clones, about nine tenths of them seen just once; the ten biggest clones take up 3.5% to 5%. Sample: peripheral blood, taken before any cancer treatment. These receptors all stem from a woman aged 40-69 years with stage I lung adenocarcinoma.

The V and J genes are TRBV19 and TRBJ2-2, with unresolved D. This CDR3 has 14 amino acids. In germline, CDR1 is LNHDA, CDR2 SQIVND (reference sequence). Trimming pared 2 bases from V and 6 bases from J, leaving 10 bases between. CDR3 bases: TGTGCCAGTAGTATAACTCCCGTGCCCGGGGAGCTGTTTTTT. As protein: CASSITPVPGELFF. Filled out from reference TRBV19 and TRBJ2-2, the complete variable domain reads DGGITQSPKYLFRKEGQNVTLSCEQNLNHDAMYWYRQDPGQGLRLIYYSQIVNDFQKGDIAEGYSVSREKKESFPLTVTSAQKNPTAFYLCASSITPVPGELFFGEGSRLTVL.

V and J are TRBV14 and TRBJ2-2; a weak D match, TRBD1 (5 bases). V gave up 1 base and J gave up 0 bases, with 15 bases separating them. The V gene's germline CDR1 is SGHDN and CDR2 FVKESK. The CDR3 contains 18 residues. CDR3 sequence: CASSQVHRFMPNTGELFF. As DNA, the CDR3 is TGTGCCAGCAGCCAAGTTCACAGGTTTATGCCGAACACCGGGGAGCTGTTTTTT.

In DNA form, the CDR3 reads TGCGCCAGCAGCTTGGGGGACAACCCCTACGAGCAGTACTTC. Protein: CASSLGDNPYEQYF. The chain links TRBV5-1 to TRBJ2-7; TRBD1 might be the D (6 bases). This CDR3 has 14 residues. V was cut by 0 bases and J by 2 bases, with 9 bases left in between. Looked up from germline, CDR1 is SGHRS and CDR2 is YFSETQ.

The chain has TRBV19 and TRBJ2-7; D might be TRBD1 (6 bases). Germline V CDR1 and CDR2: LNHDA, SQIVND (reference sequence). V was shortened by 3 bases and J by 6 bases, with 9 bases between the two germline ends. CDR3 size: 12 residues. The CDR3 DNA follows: TGTGCCAGTAGTATCGGACAGAGCGAGCAGTACTTC. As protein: CASSIGQSEQYF.

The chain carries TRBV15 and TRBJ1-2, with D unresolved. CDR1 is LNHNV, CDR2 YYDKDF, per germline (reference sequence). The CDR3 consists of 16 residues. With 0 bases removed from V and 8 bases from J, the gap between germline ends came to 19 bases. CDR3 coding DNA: TGTGCCACCAGCAGAGATAGGTCTATGATAGAGATGGGCTACACCTTC. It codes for CATSRDRSMIEMGYTF.

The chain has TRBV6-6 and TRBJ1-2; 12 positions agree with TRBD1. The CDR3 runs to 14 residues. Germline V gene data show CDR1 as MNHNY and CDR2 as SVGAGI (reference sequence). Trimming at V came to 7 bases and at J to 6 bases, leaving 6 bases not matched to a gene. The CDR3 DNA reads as TGTGCCAGCACTGGGACAGGGGGCGGTAATGGCTACACCTTC. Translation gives CASTGTGGGNGYTF.

This chain's CDR3 is CATSRDGQGNEQFF. CDR3 DNA sequence: TGTGCCACCAGCAGGGATGGACAGGGAAATGAGCAGTTCTTC. V is TRBV15 and J is TRBJ2-1, with 8 bases aligning to TRBD1. The J segment lost 7 bases and the V segment lost 3 bases, leaving 5 bases of the junction unmatched. The CDR3 is 14 amino acids. Germline lookup yields CDR1 LNHNV and CDR2 YYDKDF (reference sequence).

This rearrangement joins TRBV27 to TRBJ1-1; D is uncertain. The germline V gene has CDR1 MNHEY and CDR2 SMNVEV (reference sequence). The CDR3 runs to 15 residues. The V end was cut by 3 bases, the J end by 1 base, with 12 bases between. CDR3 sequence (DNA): TGTGCCAGCAGTTTCTTATACGATGGGAACACTGAAGCTTTCTTT. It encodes CASSFLYDGNTEAFF.

The DNA of the CDR3 is TGTGCCAGCCGCCTCGGGACTCACACCGGGGAGCTGTTTTTT. The encoded protein is CASRLGTHTGELFF. The chain couples TRBV11-2 to TRBJ2-2; weak D call: TRBD2 (6 bases). The germline CDR1 and CDR2 sequences are SGHAT and FQNNGV. The V end lost 8 bases, the J end lost 3 bases, and 13 bases lay between the germline ends. The CDR3 length is 14 residues.

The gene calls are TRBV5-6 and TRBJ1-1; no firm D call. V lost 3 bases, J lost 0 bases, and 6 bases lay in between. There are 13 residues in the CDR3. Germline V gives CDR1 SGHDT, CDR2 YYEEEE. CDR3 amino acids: CASSSEMNTEAFF. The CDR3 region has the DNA TGTGCCAGCAGCTCGGAGATGAACACTGAAGCTTTCTTT.

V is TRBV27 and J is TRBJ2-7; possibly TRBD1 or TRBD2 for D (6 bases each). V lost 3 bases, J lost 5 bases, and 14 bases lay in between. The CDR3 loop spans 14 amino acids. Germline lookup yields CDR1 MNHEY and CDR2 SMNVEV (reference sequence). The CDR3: CASSLRGVGDEQYF. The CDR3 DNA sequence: TGTGCCAGCAGTTTGAGGGGGGTAGGGGACGAGCAGTACTTC.

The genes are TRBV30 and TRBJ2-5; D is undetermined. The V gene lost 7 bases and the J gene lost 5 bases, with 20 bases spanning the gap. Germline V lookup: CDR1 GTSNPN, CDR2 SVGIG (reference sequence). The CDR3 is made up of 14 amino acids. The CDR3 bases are TGTGCCTCCCGGCGGCAGAACTTCTGGGAGACCCAGTACTTC. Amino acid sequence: CASRRQNFWETQYF.

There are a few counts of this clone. CDR3 sequence: CASRSRDGVTNEKLFF. DNA of the CDR3: TGTGCCAGCAGATCCCGGGACGGCGTAACTAATGAAAAACTGTTTTTT. This chain links TRBV2 with TRBJ1-4; possibly TRBD1 for D (5 bases). This CDR3 contains 16 residues. Germline CDR1 SNHLY, CDR2 FYNNEI. The V end was cut by 6 bases, the J end by 1 base, with 15 bases between. Complete variable domain (other parts from reference TRBV2 and TRBJ1-4): EPEVTQTPSHQVTQMGQEVILRCVPISNHLYFYWYRQILGQKVEFLVSFYNNEISEKSEIFDDQFSVERPDGSNFTLKIRSTKLEDSAMYFCASRSRDGVTNEKLFFGSGTQLSVL.

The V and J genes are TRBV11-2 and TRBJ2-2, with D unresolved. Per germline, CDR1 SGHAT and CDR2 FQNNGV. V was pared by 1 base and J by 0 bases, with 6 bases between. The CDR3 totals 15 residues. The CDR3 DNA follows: TGTGCCAGCAGCTTAGTCCTATCGAACACCGGGGAGCTGTTTTTT. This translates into CASSLVLSNTGELFF.

The CDR3 reads CATSRVVGGVPYEQYF. Written as DNA, the CDR3 is TGTGCCACCAGCAGAGTAGTCGGGGGTGTCCCCTACGAGCAGTACTTC. The chain recombines TRBV15 with TRBJ2-7; D may be TRBD2 (6 bases). Germline V gene sequence: CDR1 LNHNV, CDR2 YYDKDF (reference sequence). Trimming took off 1 base at V and 2 bases at J, with 15 bases between the two ends. The CDR3 covers 16 residues.

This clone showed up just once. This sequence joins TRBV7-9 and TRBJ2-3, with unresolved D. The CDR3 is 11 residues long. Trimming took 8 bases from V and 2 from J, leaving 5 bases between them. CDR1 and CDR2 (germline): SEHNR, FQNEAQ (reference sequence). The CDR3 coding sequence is TGTGCCAGCGGAATCACAGATACGCAGTATTTT. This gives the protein CASGITDTQYF.

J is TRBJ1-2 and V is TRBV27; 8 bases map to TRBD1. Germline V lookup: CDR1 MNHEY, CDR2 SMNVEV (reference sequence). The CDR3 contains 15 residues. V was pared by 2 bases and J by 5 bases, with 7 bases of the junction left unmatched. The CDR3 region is CASSLGGQGWYGYTF. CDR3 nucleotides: TGTGCCAGCAGTTTAGGCGGACAGGGTTGGTATGGCTACACCTTC.

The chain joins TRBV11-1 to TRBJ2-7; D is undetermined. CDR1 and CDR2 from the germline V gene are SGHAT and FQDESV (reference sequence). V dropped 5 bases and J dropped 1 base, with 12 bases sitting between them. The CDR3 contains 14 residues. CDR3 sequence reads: CASSPWGTSYEQYF. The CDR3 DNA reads TGTGCCAGCAGCCCATGGGGAACGTCCTACGAGCAGTACTTC.

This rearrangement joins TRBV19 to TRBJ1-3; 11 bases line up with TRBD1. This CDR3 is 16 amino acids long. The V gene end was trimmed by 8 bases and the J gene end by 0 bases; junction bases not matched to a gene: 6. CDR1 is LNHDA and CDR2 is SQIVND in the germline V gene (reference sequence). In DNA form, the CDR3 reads TGTGCCAGTCTAGGACAGGGGGCTTTCTCTGGAAACACCATATATTTT. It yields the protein CASLGQGAFSGNTIYF.

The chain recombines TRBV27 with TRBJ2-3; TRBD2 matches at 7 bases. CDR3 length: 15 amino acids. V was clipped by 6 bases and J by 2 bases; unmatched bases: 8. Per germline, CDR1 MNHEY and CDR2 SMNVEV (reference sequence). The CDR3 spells CASRLGEGYTDTQYF. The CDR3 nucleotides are TGTGCCAGCAGGCTAGGGGAGGGCTACACAGATACGCAGTATTTT.

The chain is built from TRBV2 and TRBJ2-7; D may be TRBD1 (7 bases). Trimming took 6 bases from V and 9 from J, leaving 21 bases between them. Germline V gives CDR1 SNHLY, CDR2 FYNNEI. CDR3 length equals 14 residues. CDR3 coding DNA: TGTGCCAGCAGCGGGACAGTGGTTGGAGGGGTGCAGTACTTC. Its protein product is CASSGTVVGGVQYF.